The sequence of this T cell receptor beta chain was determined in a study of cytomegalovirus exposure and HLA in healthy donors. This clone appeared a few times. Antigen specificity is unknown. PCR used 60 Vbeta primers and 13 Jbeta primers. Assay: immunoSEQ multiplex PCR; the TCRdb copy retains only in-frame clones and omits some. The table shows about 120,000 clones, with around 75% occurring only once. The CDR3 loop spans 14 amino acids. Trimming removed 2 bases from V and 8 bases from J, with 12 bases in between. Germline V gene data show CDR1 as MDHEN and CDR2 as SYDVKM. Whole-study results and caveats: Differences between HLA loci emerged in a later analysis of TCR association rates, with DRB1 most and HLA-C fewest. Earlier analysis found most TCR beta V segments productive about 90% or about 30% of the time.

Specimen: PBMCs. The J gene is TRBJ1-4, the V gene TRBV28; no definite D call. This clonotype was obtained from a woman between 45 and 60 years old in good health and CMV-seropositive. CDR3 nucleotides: TGTGCCAGCAGTTTAGTCGGGGTGGGCGAAAAACTGTTTTTT. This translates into CASSLVGVGEKLFF.